The 6 T cell receptor beta chains below were found in one sample sequenced in a study of identical twins. Each CDR3 protein gets one entry after TCRdb re-called the 5' RACE reads with MiXCR. The sample shows 400,000 to 500,000 distinct CDR3 sequences, 15% to 20% of them seen only once. What was sequenced was naive T cells sorted from blood. The receptors were gathered from a middle-aged man in good health.

The chain recombines TRBV28 with TRBJ1-2, with D maybe TRBD1 (5 bases). V dropped 2 bases and J dropped 8 bases, with 9 bases sitting between them. Germline CDR1 is MDHEN and CDR2 is SYDVKM. This CDR3 contains 12 residues. Here the CDR3 DNA reads TGTGCCAGCAGTTTACGGGGACTGGGCTACACCTTC. Amino acids: CASSLRGLGYTF.

The chain has TRBV15 and TRBJ2-3; a possible D gene is TRBD1 (5 bases). The CDR3 is 16 amino acids. Deletions cut 5 bases from V and 0 bases from J, with 15 bases between. CDR1 is LNHNV, CDR2 YYDKDF, per germline (reference sequence). CDR3 in DNA: TGTGCCACCAGCCCCCTCGACAGACCTAGCACAGATACGCAGTATTTT. It translates to CATSPLDRPSTDTQYF.

This clonotype was picked up a small number of times. This CDR3 reads CASSGTGTYEQYF. CDR3 coding DNA: TGCGCCAGCAGCGGAACAGGAACCTACGAGCAGTACTTC. The rearrangement links TRBV5-1 to TRBJ2-7; D is possibly TRBD1 (5 bases). The V and J ends lost 4 bases and 2 bases respectively, with 10 bases between them. CDR1 is SGHRS, CDR2 YFSETQ, per germline. This CDR3 has 13 residues.

This rearrangement joins TRBV18 to TRBJ2-7, with 7 bases matching TRBD1. Germline loops: CDR1 KGHSH, CDR2 LQKENI. V was pared by 1 base and J by 0 bases, with 0 bases of the junction left unmatched. CDR3 length: 14 residues. The CDR3 DNA follows: TGTGCCAGCTCACCACAGGGGGCCTCCTACGAGCAGTACTTC. It translates to CASSPQGASYEQYF.

This clonotype has more than one count but fewer than ten. The V call is TRBV7-9, the J call TRBJ2-7; D unclear. Germline assignment: CDR1 SEHNR and CDR2 FQNEAQ (reference sequence). This CDR3 spans 12 amino acids. The ends were cut back, 5 bases at V and 3 bases at J, with 8 bases in the middle. CDR3 loop: CASSLRHYEQYF. The DNA of the CDR3 is TGTGCCAGCAGCCTCCGACACTACGAGCAGTACTTC.

Only a few counts were recorded for this clonotype. The J gene is TRBJ1-6, the V gene TRBV10-1; possible D gene TRBD1, 6 bases. The CDR3 runs to 14 residues. Trimming shortened V by 6 bases and J by 10 bases, and 16 bases separated the two germline ends. Germline CDR1 and CDR2: WNHNN and SYGVQD (reference sequence). The CDR3 reads CASRSGGRGSPLHF. The CDR3 region has the DNA TGCGCCAGCAGGTCCGGGGGGCGAGGGTCACCCCTCCACTTT.